Listed below are T cell receptor beta chains from one sample, sequenced in a study of neoadjuvant nivolumab and ipilimumab in lung cancer. The data were produced by immunoSEQ multiplex PCR, yet TCRdb's version contains in-frame clones alone and is incomplete. Seen here are about 9,000 clones, under 90% observed once, and the top ten hold more than 7.5%. The sequencing here drew on tumor tissue, taken after neoadjuvant nivolumab, alone or with ipilimumab, at or shortly before surgery. These receptors were obtained from an adult with non-small cell lung cancer. Each CDR3 is given without its conserved first and last residue.

J: TRBJ1-2; V: TRBV30; CDR3: AWSVHRLANYGYT
J: TRBJ1-1; V: TRBV7-6; CDR3: ASSTRDQVTEAF
J: TRBJ2-5; V: TRBV7-9; CDR3: AGRLTGRETQY
J: TRBJ1-1; V: TRBV29-1; CDR3: SVRRTPNTEAF
J: TRBJ1-2; V: TRBV11-2; CDR3: ASSLDLWSSRELGYT
J: TRBJ1-6; V: TRBV5-1; CDR3: ASGTGTGGYSPLH
J: TRBJ1-5; V: TRBV2; CDR3: ASSAGDSQPQH
J: TRBJ2-3; V: TRBV11-1; CDR3: ASSLFGPSGGGIDTQY
J: TRBJ1-2; V: TRBV6-6; CDR3: ASLQWGARGYT
J: TRBJ2-6; V: TRBV5-5; CDR3: ASSLGGHTRRANVLT
J: TRBJ1-1; V: TRBV5-1; CDR3: ASSLGVRNTEAF
J: TRBJ1-6; V: TRBV6-6; CDR3: ASSYPDRAASPLH
J: TRBJ2-2; V: TRBV6-1; CDR3: ASSVTRGYTGELF
J: TRBJ2-5; V: TRBV5-4; CDR3: ASSLDTQETQY
J: TRBJ2-2; V: TRBV19; CDR3: ASSIQGLNTGELF
J: TRBJ2-1; V: TRBV6-5; CDR3: ASYDRGGQEQF
J: TRBJ2-5; V: TRBV19; CDR3: ASSHIAGGPQTQY
J: TRBJ1-6; V: TRBV6-6; CDR3: ASGGQAGNSPLH
J: TRBJ2-1; V: TRBV6-5; CDR3: ASSYGIAGGGNEQF
J: TRBJ2-1; V: TRBV9; CDR3: ASSPWSGSDNEQF